This T cell receptor beta chain is drawn from a study of T cell responses to AZD1222 COVID-19 vaccine. Study context: Recipients boosted at about 4 weeks or about 12 weeks are pooled. Study results and limitations: White British ancestry dominated among donors, who included more females, and clonal diversity was possibly underestimated. At study baseline, merely six AZD1222 recipients were seropositive.

As for this clone: What it binds is unknown.

Here immunoSEQ multiplex PCR was the method, and the copy in TCRdb shows in-frame clones only, minus some. The table records about 130,000 clones, 86% of them present only once. This clonotype was obtained from an adult in good health. This specimen consisted of peripheral blood, obtained on day 0 of AZD1222 vaccination.

CDR3 sequence: CASSSTASTNEKLFF. The CDR3 bases are TGTGCCAGCAGTTCAACAGCGTCTACTAATGAAAAACTGTTTTTT. This rearrangement joins TRBV6-2 or TRBV6-3 to TRBJ1-4; no clear D gene. CDR3 length equals 15 residues. V was pared by 4 bases and J by 2 bases, with 11 bases between. The germline CDR1 and CDR2 sequences are MNHEY and SVGEGT.